A selection of T cell receptor beta chains follows, all from one sample in a study of T cells in Graves' hyperthyroidism and ophthalmopathy. In TCRdb, the multiplex PCR reads were re-called with MiXCR into one record per CDR3 protein. The sample carries about 840,000 distinct CDR3 sequences, roughly 40% recorded once. The sequenced sample was blood. Receptors were obtained from a man aged 18 to 29 with Graves' hyperthyroidism. Each CDR3 is given with its conserved first and last residue. A D gene is named only where the DNA matches it firmly. Only some rows state a clone size, as once, few, many or a class for expanded clones.

cdr3_aa	cdr3_nt	j_call	v_call	clone_size	d_call
CSARPGLAGAGTGELFF	TGCAGTGCTAGACCGGGACTAGCGGGAGCTGGGACCGGGGAGCTGTTTTTT	TRBJ2-2	TRBV20-1	.	TRBD2
CASTGVLSGANVLTF	TGCGCCAGCACCGGGGTCCTCTCTGGGGCCAACGTCCTGACTTTC	TRBJ2-6	TRBV5-1	.	.
CASSEWPSQETQYF	TGTGCCAGCAGTGAATGGCCGAGCCAAGAGACCCAGTACTTC	TRBJ2-5	TRBV2	.	.
CASSLGSWQLGNQPQHF	TGTGCCAGCAGCTTAGGGTCGTGGCAATTGGGCAATCAGCCCCAGCATTTT	TRBJ1-5	TRBV7-2	few	.
CASSVHLPREGIDEQYF	TGTGCCAGCAGTGTACATCTTCCCCGGGAGGGTATCGACGAGCAGTACTTC	TRBJ2-7	TRBV12-3/TRBV12-4	.	TRBD2
CASSFTGSYAETQYF	TGTGCCAGCAGCTTCACCGGGTCTTACGCCGAGACCCAGTACTTC	TRBJ2-5	TRBV14	many	.
CTSRRQGQYGYTF	TGTACCAGCAGGCGACAGGGGCAGTATGGCTACACCTTC	TRBJ1-2	TRBV12-3/TRBV12-4	.	TRBD1
CASRGGVGYEQYF	TGTGCCAGCAGAGGGGGCGTGGGCTACGAGCAGTACTTC	TRBJ2-7	TRBV2	.	TRBD1
CASSSNRRQASNQPQHF	TGTGCCAGCAGTAGCAACCGAAGGCAGGCGAGCAATCAGCCCCAGCATTTT	TRBJ1-5	TRBV12-3/TRBV12-4	.	.
CASIYGVVSEQYF	TGTGCCAGCATATACGGGGTAGTTTCCGAGCAGTACTTC	TRBJ2-7	TRBV2	many	.